This is a list of T cell receptor beta chains from one sample in a study of T cells in Graves' hyperthyroidism and ophthalmopathy. TCRdb re-called the multiplex PCR reads with MiXCR, one entry per CDR3 protein. Of fewer than 350,000 distinct CDR3 sequences listed, over 15% were seen once; the top ten hold around 50%. What was sequenced was blood. Receptor source: a woman in her forties or fifties with Graves' hyperthyroidism. CDR3s include the opening cysteine and the closing phenylalanine or tryptophan. Each record gives: V gene, J gene, CDR3 protein.

TRBV25-1	TRBJ1-2	CASSEFASDGYTF
TRBV2	TRBJ1-2	CASSELNRGFYGYTF
TRBV10-3	TRBJ2-6	CAISDGSGANVLTF
TRBV28	TRBJ2-7	CASRETSGRAREQYF
TRBV27	TRBJ1-2	CASSSAQGTGYTF
TRBV30	TRBJ1-3	CAWSVGLSSGNTIYF
TRBV11-2	TRBJ2-1	CASSPGDLGNEQFF
TRBV6-2/TRBV6-3	TRBJ1-1	CASSPHPRSTGPSAFF
TRBV9	TRBJ1-4	CASSVGGGEKLFF
TRBV6-2/TRBV6-3	TRBJ1-1	CASSYPTDSAFF
TRBV20-1	TRBJ2-3	CSASPSGTSVQDTQYF
TRBV11-2	TRBJ2-3	CASSFGTGGGTDTQYF
TRBV7-8	TRBJ2-5	CASSLEVGQGTQYF
TRBV7-3	TRBJ2-3	CASSLTRGTDTQYF
TRBV2	TRBJ2-1	CASRRLAGTENEQFF
TRBV12-3/TRBV12-4	TRBJ2-7	CASTLGGGYEQYF
TRBV6-5	TRBJ2-5	CASSYSEGEETQYF
TRBV20-1	TRBJ2-3	CSARDSRGRGTDTQYF
TRBV6-1	TRBJ1-1	CASSIGVQVKLRAFF
TRBV11-2	TRBJ2-3	CASSFRAGLAGGGDTQYF
TRBV4-1	TRBJ2-5	CASSPQLAGGQETQYF
TRBV5-5	TRBJ2-7	CASSISGGYEQYF
TRBV20-1	TRBJ2-1	CSARPAGGLYNEQFF
TRBV18	TRBJ2-1	CASSRQAGTYNEQFF
TRBV28	TRBJ2-1	CASSPRTGGPYNEQFF
TRBV4-1	TRBJ1-2	CASSQGWGTEFVGYTF
TRBV6-2/TRBV6-3	TRBJ2-5	CASSYHPDREETQYF
TRBV7-8	TRBJ2-7	CASSSIGRAYEQYF
TRBV10-3	TRBJ2-3	CAISDFTSDTQYF
TRBV30	TRBJ2-2	CARSGFRTVNTGELFF
TRBV13	TRBJ2-3	CATPPAGGATDTQYF
TRBV15	TRBJ2-1	CATSRDRGTYNEQFF
TRBV28	TRBJ1-5	CASSLGTGDYQPQHF
TRBV10-3	TRBJ2-4	CAISEEVNIQYF
TRBV27	TRBJ2-7	CASSLTVPPRGSYEQYF
TRBV25-1	TRBJ2-3	CASTSVGTDTQYF
TRBV20-1	TRBJ2-7	CSASRLEGEQYF
TRBV9	TRBJ1-1	CASSVQALNTEAFF
TRBV20-1	TRBJ2-3	CSARDARVAGSTDTQYF
TRBV6-1	TRBJ1-5	CASSVHRDAWNQPQHF
TRBV27	TRBJ1-6	CASRDGQASSPLHF
TRBV6-1	TRBJ2-7	CATLRQGGGGYEQYF
TRBV7-9	TRBJ2-3	CASSLGTGDADTQYF
TRBV5-1	TRBJ2-1	CASSLGTLADSYNEQFF
TRBV2	TRBJ1-4	CASSDRGDNEKLFF